Each of the 25 T cell receptor beta chains below was sequenced from the same sample in a study of radiation and T cells in renal cell carcinoma. TCRdb keeps only in-frame clones here, not all; method: immunoSEQ multiplex PCR. The table has approximately 75,000 clones, 82% seen once. Regarding time point: blood 2 weeks post-SBRT. Treatment described: 15 Gy SBRT to primary tumor, nephrectomy 4 weeks later. This sample comprised blood, obtained from a patient whose treatment included radiotherapy and nephrectomy. Receptor source: a man in his sixties with renal cell carcinoma.

The chain employs TRBV5-1 and TRBJ2-1; 8 nucleotides align to TRBD1. Germline assignment: CDR1 SGHRS and CDR2 YFSETQ. The CDR3 totals 16 residues. V dropped 5 bases and J dropped 1; count of bases not matched to a gene: 8. The CDR3, as DNA: TGCGCCAGCAGTTCCGGACAGGGCGCATCCTACAATGAGCAGTTCTTC. It specifies CASSSGQGASYNEQFF.

The chain carries TRBV5-8 and TRBJ2-6; D is ambiguous. Germline V gives CDR1 SGHTS, CDR2 YDEGEE. The CDR3 runs 17 residues. With 4 bases removed from V and 0 bases from J, the gap between germline ends came to 14 bases. The CDR3 bases are TGTGCCAGCAGCCGGGTGATTCCATTCTCTGGGGCCAACGTCCTGACTTTC. It specifies CASSRVIPFSGANVLTF.

This clone was seen once. The rearrangement uses TRBV11-2 and TRBJ2-1; 7 nucleotides agree with TRBD2. V was clipped by 7 bases and J by 4 bases; unmatched bases: 4. Germline CDR1 SGHAT, CDR2 FQNNGV. This CDR3 region has 13 residues. As DNA, the CDR3 is TGTGCCAGCATGACGGGAGGTTACAATGAGCAGTTCTTC. It specifies CASMTGGYNEQFF.

The chain recombines TRBV28 with TRBJ2-2; D unclear. The CDR3 extends over 14 amino acids. Germline V gene lookup returns CDR1 MDHEN and CDR2 SYDVKM. Trimming cost V 6 bases and J 2 bases, with 10 bases left between them. The CDR3 coding sequence is TGTGCCAGCAGGAGAGAAGTTAACACCGGGGAGCTGTTTTTT. Translation: CASRREVNTGELFF.

The chain uses TRBV11-2 and TRBJ2-1; D is perhaps TRBD2 (6 bases). The CDR3 has 15 residues. Trimming pared 4 bases from V and 1 base from J, leaving 11 bases between. Germline V CDR1 and CDR2: SGHAT, FQNNGV. The CDR3 sequence is CASSWGLGSYNEQFF. The DNA for the CDR3 is TGTGCCAGCAGCTGGGGACTTGGGTCCTACAATGAGCAGTTCTTC. The full variable domain, its missing parts supplied by reference TRBV11-2 and TRBJ2-1, is EAGVAQSPRYKIIEKRQSVAFWCNPISGHATLYWYQQILGQGPKLLIQFQNNGVVDDSQLPKDRFSAERLKGVDSTLKIQPAKLEDSAVYLCASSWGLGSYNEQFFGPGTRLTVL.

The chain joins TRBV27 to TRBJ2-7, with D hard to call. The V end lost 2 bases, the J end lost 7 bases, and 18 bases lay between the germline ends. The CDR3 totals 15 residues. Germline values: CDR1 MNHEY, CDR2 SMNVEV (reference sequence). The CDR3 reads CASSLLRSASGEQYF. The CDR3 nucleotides are TGTGCCAGCAGTTTACTCCGGTCCGCGAGTGGAGAGCAGTACTTC.

This chain joins TRBV5-1 and TRBJ1-1; the D is unclear. Germline V CDR1 and CDR2: SGHRS, YFSETQ. Trimming removed 3 bases at V and 0 bases at J, with 6 bases between. This CDR3 is built from 13 residues. The CDR3 protein is CASSWRMNTEAFF. The CDR3 DNA follows: TGCGCCAGCAGCTGGCGGATGAACACTGAAGCTTTCTTT.

V gene TRBV5-1 combines with J gene TRBJ2-2; the match to TRBD2 covers 8 bases. Germline V gene data show CDR1 as SGHRS and CDR2 as YFSETQ. This CDR3 has 14 amino acids. Trimming took 5 bases from V and 5 from J; bases not matched to a gene: 5. The CDR3: CASRLAGGTGELFF. The CDR3 DNA reads as TGCGCCAGCAGGCTAGCGGGTGGTACCGGGGAGCTGTTTTTT.

The chain carries TRBV5-1 and TRBJ1-4; weak D call: TRBD1 (5 bases). This CDR3 spans 15 amino acids. CDR1 and CDR2 from the germline V gene are SGHRS and YFSETQ. Trimming removed 3 bases at V and 8 bases at J, with 17 bases between. Here the CDR3 reads CASSSGTLKEEKLFF. Here the CDR3 DNA reads TGCGCCAGCAGCTCCGGGACGCTCAAGGAGGAAAAACTGTTTTTT.

The chain uses TRBV2 and TRBJ2-7; D gene uncertain. Trimming pared 4 bases from V and 4 bases from J, leaving 8 bases between. Germline CDR1 reads SNHLY; CDR2 reads FYNNEI. This CDR3 has 12 amino acids. The CDR3 nucleotides are TGTGCCAGCAGTGTAGTTAGGTACGAGCAGTACTTC. Protein product: CASSVVRYEQYF.

This chain connects TRBV14 to TRBJ2-1, with 8 bases identical to TRBD1. In germline, CDR1 is SGHDN, CDR2 FVKESK. Germline trimming cut 4 bases from V and 10 bases from J; bases unmatched to any gene: 9. The CDR3 is 14 amino acids. The CDR3 loop is CASSRGQVLGEQFF. The DNA of the CDR3 is TGTGCCAGCAGCCGGGGACAGGTTCTAGGGGAGCAGTTCTTC.

The rearrangement joins TRBV7-2 to TRBJ1-5; 11 bases align to TRBD1. V shed 8 bases and J 4 bases; nucleotides not matched to a gene: 1. This CDR3 is 13 amino acids long. The germline V gene has CDR1 SGHTA and CDR2 FQGNSA. CDR3 region: CASGTGGNQPQHF. DNA of the CDR3: TGTGCCAGCGGGACAGGGGGAAATCAGCCCCAGCATTTT. Based on the CDR3 plus reference TRBV7-2 and TRBJ1-5, the full variable domain is GAGVSQSPSNKVTEKGKDVELRCDPISGHTALYWYRQSLGQGLEFLIYFQGNSAPDKSGLPSDRFSAERTGGSVSTLTIQRTQQEDSAVYLCASGTGGNQPQHFGDGTRLSIL.

The gene calls are TRBV18 and TRBJ2-7, with TRBD2 as a possible D gene (5 bases). The CDR3 runs to 15 residues. Germline values: CDR1 KGHSH, CDR2 LQKENI. V lost 6 bases to trimming and J lost 0 bases, with 15 bases between them. The CDR3, as DNA: TGTGCCAGCTCGGTGCTAGCAGCTAGCTCCTACGAGCAGTACTTC. Its protein is CASSVLAASSYEQYF.

The chain is built from TRBV7-2 and TRBJ1-2, with D unresolved. The ends were cut back, 1 base at V and 5 bases at J, with 8 bases in the middle. Germline-derived CDR1 and CDR2 are SGHTA and FQGNSA. This CDR3 has 13 amino acids. The CDR3 DNA reads TGTGCCAGCAGCTTAGTGGGAGGGTATGGCTACACCTTC. As protein: CASSLVGGYGYTF.

The V and J genes are TRBV7-2 and TRBJ2-5; 9 nucleotides line up with TRBD2. The CDR3 is 16 residues long. The V and J ends lost 2 bases and 4 bases, in that order; junction bases with no gene match: 8. Germline CDR1 SGHTA, CDR2 FQGNSA. CDR3 region: CASSLSPSGIGETQYF. CDR3 coding DNA: TGTGCCAGCAGCTTATCCCCTAGCGGGATTGGAGAGACCCAGTACTTC.

This clone was detected only a few times. The CDR3 protein is CASSYGQTYEQYF. The CDR3 DNA sequence: TGTGCCAGCAGTTACGGCCAGACCTACGAGCAGTACTTC. This chain uses TRBV6-5 with TRBJ2-7; D call uncertain. V shed 2 bases and J shed 2 bases, with 7 bases lying between them. The CDR3 sequence is 13 residues long. Germline CDR1 and CDR2: MNHEY and SVGAGI.

This chain connects TRBV5-4 to TRBJ2-5, with 8 positions matching TRBD2. The CDR3 extends over 14 amino acids. Trimming took 5 bases from V and 5 from J; bases not matched to a gene: 8. Germline CDR1 is SGHNT and CDR2 is YYREEE (reference sequence). The CDR3 DNA reads as TGTGCCAGCAGTTTAGCGGGAAGGAGTGAGACCCAGTACTTC. Protein product: CASSLAGRSETQYF.

The chain combines TRBV4-3 with TRBJ1-4; D is uncertain. Germline V gene sequence: CDR1 LGHNA, CDR2 YSLEER. The CDR3 covers 19 residues. The V end was cut by 0 bases, the J end by 5 bases, with 22 bases between. CDR3 region: CASSQDGVRGSGSNEKLFF. The CDR3, as DNA: TGCGCCAGCAGCCAAGATGGGGTTAGAGGGAGCGGCTCAAATGAAAAACTGTTTTTT.

The chain has TRBV11-2 and TRBJ2-5; 9 bases align to TRBD1. Near its end, the DNA agrees better with TRBJ2-7, so the J call may be wrong. The CDR3 covers 14 residues. Germline V gene data show CDR1 as SGHAT and CDR2 as FQNNGV. The CDR3 protein is CASSRDRASYEQYF. The CDR3 DNA sequence: TGTGCCAGCAGCCGGGACAGGGCCTCCTACGAGCAGTACTTC.

V gene TRBV5-5 combines with J gene TRBJ2-7, with 7 bases that match TRBD2. After removal of 4 bases from V and 6 bases from J, the junction contained 7 bases not matched to a gene. Per germline, CDR1 SGHKS and CDR2 YYEKEE (reference sequence). The CDR3 loop spans 13 amino acids. The CDR3 loop reads CASSLSSSGEQYF. CDR3 nucleotides: TGTGCCAGCAGCCTTTCGTCTAGCGGCGAGCAGTACTTC.

The rearrangement joins TRBV6-1 to TRBJ2-3; 8 bases are shared with TRBD2. The CDR3 is made up of 15 amino acids. CDR1 is MNHNS, CDR2 SASEGT, per germline. The junction had 5 bases not matched to a gene; V was cut back by 1 base and J by 5 bases. CDR3 DNA: TGTGCCAGCAGTGAAGGGACTAGCAGCGTAGATACGCAGTATTTT. This codes for CASSEGTSSVDTQYF.

This chain connects TRBV15 to TRBJ2-1, with TRBD1 identical over 8 bases. The CDR3 is made up of 17 amino acids. CDR1 is LNHNV and CDR2 is YYDKDF in the germline V gene (reference sequence). V lost 3 bases, J lost 3 bases, and 10 bases stayed unmatched. CDR3 DNA sequence: TGTGCCACCAGCAGCTACCCCGGGACAGGTTACTACAATGAGCAGTTCTTC. Translating it yields CATSSYPGTGYYNEQFF.

This clone came up a few times. CDR3 DNA: TGCAGCGGGACTAGCGGGAGCGAGGAGCAGTTCTTC. Protein product: CSGTSGSEEQFF. V usage is TRBV29-1 and J usage is TRBJ2-1; 13 bases are shared with TRBD2. The germline V gene has CDR1 SQVTM and CDR2 ANQGSEA. The CDR3 covers 12 residues. With V trimmed by 7 bases and J by 10 bases, 4 bases remained unmatched.

The rearrangement joins TRBV27 to TRBJ2-1, with D possibly matching TRBD1 (6 bases). V lost 5 bases and J lost 3, with 14 bases in between. Germline V gene sequence: CDR1 MNHEY, CDR2 SMNVEV (reference sequence). This CDR3 contains 15 residues. The CDR3: CASSLTQGLYNEQFF. The CDR3 DNA reads TGTGCCAGCAGTCTCACACAGGGTCTCTACAATGAGCAGTTCTTC.

As DNA, the CDR3 is TGTGCCAGCTCACACCGAGAACAGGGCCGTTGGGAGACCCAGTACTTC. Translated, it gives CASSHREQGRWETQYF. The gene calls are TRBV18 and TRBJ2-5; D is possibly TRBD1 (6 bases). Germline assignment: CDR1 KGHSH and CDR2 LQKENI. This CDR3 has 16 residues. The ends were cut back, 4 bases at V and 5 bases at J, with 20 bases in the middle.